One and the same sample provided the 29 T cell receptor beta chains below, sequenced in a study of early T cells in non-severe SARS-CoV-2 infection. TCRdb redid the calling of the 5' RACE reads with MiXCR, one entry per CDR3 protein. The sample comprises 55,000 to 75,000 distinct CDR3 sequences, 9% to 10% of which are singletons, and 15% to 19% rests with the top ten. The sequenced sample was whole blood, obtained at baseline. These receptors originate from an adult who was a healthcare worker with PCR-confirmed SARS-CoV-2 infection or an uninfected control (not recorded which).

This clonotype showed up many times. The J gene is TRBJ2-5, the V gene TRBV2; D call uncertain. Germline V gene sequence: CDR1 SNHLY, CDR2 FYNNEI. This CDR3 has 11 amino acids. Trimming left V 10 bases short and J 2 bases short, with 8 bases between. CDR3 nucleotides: TGTGCCACCTGGCGGCAAGAGACCCAGTACTTC. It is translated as CATWRQETQYF. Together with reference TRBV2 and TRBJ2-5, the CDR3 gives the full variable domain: EPEVTQTPSHQVTQMGQEVILRCVPISNHLYFYWYRQILGQKVEFLVSFYNNEISEKSEIFDDQFSVERPDGSNFTLKIRSTKLEDSAMYFCATWRQETQYFGPGTRLLVL.

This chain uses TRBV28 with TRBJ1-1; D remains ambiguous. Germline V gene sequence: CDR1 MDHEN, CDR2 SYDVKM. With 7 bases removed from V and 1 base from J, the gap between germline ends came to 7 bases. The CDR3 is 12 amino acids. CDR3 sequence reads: CASITANTEAFF. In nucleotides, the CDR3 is TGTGCCAGCATCACAGCGAACACTGAAGCTTTCTTT. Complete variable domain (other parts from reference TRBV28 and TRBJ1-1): DVKVTQSSRYLVKRTGEKVFLECVQDMDHENMFWYRQDPGLGLRLIYFSYDVKMKEKGDIPEGYSVSREKKERFSLILESASTNQTSMYLCASITANTEAFFGQGTRLTVV.

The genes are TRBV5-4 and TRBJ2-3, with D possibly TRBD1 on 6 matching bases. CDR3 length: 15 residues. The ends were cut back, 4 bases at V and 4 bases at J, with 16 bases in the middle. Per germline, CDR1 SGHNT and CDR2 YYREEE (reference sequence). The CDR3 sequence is CASSPNRALADTQYF. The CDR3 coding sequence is TGTGCCAGCAGCCCCAACAGGGCGTTAGCAGATACGCAGTATTTT.

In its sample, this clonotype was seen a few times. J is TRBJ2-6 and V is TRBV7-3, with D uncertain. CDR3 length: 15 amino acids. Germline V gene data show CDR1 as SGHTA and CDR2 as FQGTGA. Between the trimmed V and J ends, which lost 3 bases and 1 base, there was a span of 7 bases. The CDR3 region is CASSFSGSGANVLTF. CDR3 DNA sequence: TGTGCCAGCAGCTTCTCCGGGTCTGGGGCCAACGTCCTGACTTTC.

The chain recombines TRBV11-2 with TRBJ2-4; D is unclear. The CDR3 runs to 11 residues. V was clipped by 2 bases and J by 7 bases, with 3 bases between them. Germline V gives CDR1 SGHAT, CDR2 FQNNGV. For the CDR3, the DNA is TGTGCCAGCAGCTTACATAACATTCAGTACTTC. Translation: CASSLHNIQYF. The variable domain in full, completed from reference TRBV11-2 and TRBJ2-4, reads EAGVAQSPRYKIIEKRQSVAFWCNPISGHATLYWYQQILGQGPKLLIQFQNNGVVDDSQLPKDRFSAERLKGVDSTLKIQPAKLEDSAVYLCASSLHNIQYFGAGTRLSVL.

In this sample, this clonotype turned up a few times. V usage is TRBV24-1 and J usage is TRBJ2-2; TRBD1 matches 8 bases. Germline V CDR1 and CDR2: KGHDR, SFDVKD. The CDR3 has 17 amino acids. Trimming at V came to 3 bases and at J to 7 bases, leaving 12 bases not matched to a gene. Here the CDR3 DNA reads TGTGCCACCAGTGATAGTACCGGGACAGGCGGGGTCGGGGAGCTGTTTTTT. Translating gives CATSDSTGTGGVGELFF.

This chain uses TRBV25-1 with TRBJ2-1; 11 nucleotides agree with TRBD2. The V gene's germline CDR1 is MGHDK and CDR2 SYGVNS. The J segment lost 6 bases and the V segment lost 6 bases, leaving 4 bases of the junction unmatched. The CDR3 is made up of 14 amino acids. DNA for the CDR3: TGTGCCAGCAGATTAGCGGGAGGGCCCAATGAGCAGTTCTTC. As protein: CASRLAGGPNEQFF. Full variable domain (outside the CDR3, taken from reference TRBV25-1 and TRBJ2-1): EADIYQTPRYLVIGTGKKITLECSQTMGHDKMYWYQQDPGMELHLIHYSYGVNSTEKGDLSSESTVSRIRTEHFPLTLESARPSHTSQYLCASRLAGGPNEQFFGPGTRLTVL.

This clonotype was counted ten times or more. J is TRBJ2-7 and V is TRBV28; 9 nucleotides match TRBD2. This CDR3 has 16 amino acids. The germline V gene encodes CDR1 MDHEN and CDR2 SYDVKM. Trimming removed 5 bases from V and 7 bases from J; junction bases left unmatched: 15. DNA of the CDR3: TGTGCCAGCAGTCCCTGGGGGGTAGCGGGAGCCTCAGAGCAGTACTTC. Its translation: CASSPWGVAGASEQYF.

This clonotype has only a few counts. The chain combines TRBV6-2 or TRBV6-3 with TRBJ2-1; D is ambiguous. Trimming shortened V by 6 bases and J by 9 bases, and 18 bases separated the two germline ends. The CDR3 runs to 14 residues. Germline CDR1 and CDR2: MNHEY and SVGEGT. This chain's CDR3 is CASRPMAPSSEQFF. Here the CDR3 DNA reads TGTGCCAGCAGGCCCATGGCCCCTTCCAGTGAGCAGTTCTTC.

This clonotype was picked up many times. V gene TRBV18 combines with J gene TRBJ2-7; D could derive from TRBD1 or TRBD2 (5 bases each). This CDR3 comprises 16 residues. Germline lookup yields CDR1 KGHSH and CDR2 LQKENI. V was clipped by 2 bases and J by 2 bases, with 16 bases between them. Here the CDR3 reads CASSPTGPIAPYEQYF. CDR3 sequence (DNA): TGTGCCAGCTCACCAACGGGACCGATAGCACCCTACGAGCAGTACTTC.

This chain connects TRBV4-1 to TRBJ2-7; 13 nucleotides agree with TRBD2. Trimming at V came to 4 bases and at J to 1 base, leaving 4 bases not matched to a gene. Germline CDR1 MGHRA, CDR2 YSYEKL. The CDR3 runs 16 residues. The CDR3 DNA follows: TGCGCCAGCAGCCCTCGGACTAGCGGGAGTTCCTACGAGCAGTACTTC. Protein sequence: CASSPRTSGSSYEQYF.

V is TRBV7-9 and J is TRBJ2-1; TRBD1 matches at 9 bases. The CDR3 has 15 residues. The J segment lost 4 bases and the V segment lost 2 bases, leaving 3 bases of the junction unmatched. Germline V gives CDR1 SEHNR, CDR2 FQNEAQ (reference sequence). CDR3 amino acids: CASSLLGTGYNEQFF. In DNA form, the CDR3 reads TGTGCCAGCAGCTTATTGGGGACAGGGTACAATGAGCAGTTCTTC.

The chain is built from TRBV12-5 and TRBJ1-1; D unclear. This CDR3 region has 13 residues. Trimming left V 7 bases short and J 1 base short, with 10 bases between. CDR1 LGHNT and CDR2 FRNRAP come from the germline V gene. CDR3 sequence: CASVSTGNTEAFF. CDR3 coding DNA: TGTGCTAGTGTTTCGACGGGGAACACTGAAGCTTTCTTT.

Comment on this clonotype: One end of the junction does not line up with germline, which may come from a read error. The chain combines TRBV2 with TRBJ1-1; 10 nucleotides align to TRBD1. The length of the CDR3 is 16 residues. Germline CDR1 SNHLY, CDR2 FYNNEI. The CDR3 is CASSHHRDRGITEVFF. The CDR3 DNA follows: TGTGCCAGCTCACACCACCGGGACAGGGGAATCACTGAAGTTTTCTTT.

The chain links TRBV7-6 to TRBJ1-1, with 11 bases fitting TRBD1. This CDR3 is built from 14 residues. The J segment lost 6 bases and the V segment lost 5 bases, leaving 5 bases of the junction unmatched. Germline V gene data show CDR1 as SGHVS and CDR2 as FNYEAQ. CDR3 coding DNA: TGTGCCAGCAGCCCCCGGGACAGGGGGTCTGAAGCTTTCTTT. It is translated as CASSPRDRGSEAFF. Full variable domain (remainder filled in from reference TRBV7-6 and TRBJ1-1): GAGVSQSPRYKVTKRGQDVALRCDPISGHVSLYWYRQALGQGPEFLTYFNYEAQQDKSGLPNDRFSAERPEGSISTLTIQRTEQRDSAMYRCASSPRDRGSEAFFGQGTRLTVV.

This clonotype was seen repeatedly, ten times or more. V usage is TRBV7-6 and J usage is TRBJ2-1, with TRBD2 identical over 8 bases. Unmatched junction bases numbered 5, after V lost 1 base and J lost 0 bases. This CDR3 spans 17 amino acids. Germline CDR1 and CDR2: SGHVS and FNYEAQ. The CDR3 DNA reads TGTGCCAGCAGCTTAGATCCGAGCGGGAGCTCCTACAATGAGCAGTTCTTC. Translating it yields CASSLDPSGSSYNEQFF.

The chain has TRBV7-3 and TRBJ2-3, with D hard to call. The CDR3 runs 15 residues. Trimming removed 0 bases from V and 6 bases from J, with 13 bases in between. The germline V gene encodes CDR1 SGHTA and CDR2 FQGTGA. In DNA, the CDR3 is TGTGCCAGCAGCTTAACAGTGGTAGCCTCGGATACGCAGTATTTT. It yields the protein CASSLTVVASDTQYF.

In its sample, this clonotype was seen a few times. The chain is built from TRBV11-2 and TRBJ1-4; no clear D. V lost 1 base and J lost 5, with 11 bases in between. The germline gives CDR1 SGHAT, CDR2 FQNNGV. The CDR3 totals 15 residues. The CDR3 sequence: CASSLGYGLNEKLFF. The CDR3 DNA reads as TGTGCCAGCAGCTTAGGGTATGGTTTGAATGAAAAACTGTTTTTT.

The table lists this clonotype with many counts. CDR3 DNA: TGTGCCAGCAGCTTAGGTTTTAGCGGGCAAAATGAGCAGTTCTTC. This sequence encodes CASSLGFSGQNEQFF. The rearrangement joins TRBV13 to TRBJ2-1, with 7 bases fitting TRBD2. The CDR3 covers 15 residues. The junction had 6 bases not matched to a gene; V was cut back by 0 bases and J by 7 bases. Looked up from germline, CDR1 is PRHDT and CDR2 is FYEKMQ (reference sequence). The variable domain in full, with the rest retrieved from reference TRBV13 and TRBJ2-1, is AAGVIQSPRHLIKEKRETATLKCYPIPRHDTVYWYQQGPGQDPQFLISFYEKMQSDKGSIPDRFSAQQFSDYHSELNMSSLELGDSALYFCASSLGFSGQNEQFFGPGTRLTVL.

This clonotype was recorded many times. CDR3 sequence (DNA): TGCAGCGTTGTACAGGGCACCTACGAGCAGTACTTC. Amino acid sequence: CSVVQGTYEQYF. The V and J genes are TRBV29-1 and TRBJ2-7; possible D gene TRBD1, 6 bases. Trimming removed 4 bases at V and 2 bases at J, with 9 bases between. Per germline, CDR1 SQVTM and CDR2 ANQGSEA. There are 12 residues in the CDR3.

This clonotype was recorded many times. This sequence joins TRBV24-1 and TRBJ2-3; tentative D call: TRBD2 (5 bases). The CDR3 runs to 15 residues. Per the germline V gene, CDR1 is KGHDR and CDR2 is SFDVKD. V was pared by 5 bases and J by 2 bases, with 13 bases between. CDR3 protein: CATSAEEDFTDTQYF. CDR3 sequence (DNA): TGTGCCACCAGTGCCGAAGAGGACTTCACAGATACGCAGTATTTT.

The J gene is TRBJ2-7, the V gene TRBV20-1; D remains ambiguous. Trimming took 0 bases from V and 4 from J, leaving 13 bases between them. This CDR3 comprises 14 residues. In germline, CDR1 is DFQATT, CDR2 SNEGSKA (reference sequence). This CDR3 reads CSARDIEGGYEQYF. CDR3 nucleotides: TGCAGTGCTAGAGACATAGAAGGCGGATACGAGCAGTACTTC.

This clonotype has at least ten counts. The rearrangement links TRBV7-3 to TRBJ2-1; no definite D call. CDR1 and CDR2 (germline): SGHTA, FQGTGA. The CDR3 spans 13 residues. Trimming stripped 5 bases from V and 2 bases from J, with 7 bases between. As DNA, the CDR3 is TGTGCCAGCAGCATGAGCGCCTACAATGAGCAGTTCTTC. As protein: CASSMSAYNEQFF.

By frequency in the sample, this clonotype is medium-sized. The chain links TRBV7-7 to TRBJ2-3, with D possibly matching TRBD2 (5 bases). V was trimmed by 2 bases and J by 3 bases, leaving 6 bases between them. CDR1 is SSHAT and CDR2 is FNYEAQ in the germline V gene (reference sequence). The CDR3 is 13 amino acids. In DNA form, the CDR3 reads TGTGCCAGCAGCTTATCGGGAACAGATACGCAGTATTTT. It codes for CASSLSGTDTQYF. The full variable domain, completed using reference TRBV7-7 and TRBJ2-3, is GAGVSQSPRYKVTKRGQDVTLRCDPISSHATLYWYQQALGQGPEFLTYFNYEAQPDKSGLPSDRFSAERPEGSISTLTIQRTEQRDSAMYRCASSLSGTDTQYFGPGTRLTVL.

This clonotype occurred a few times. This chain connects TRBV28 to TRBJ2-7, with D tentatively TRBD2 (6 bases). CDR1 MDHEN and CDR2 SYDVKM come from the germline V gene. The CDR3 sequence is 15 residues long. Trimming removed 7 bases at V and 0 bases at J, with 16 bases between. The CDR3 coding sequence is TGTGCCAGCACAACCCCCGGGACTGTCTCCTACGAGCAGTACTTC. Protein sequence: CASTTPGTVSYEQYF.

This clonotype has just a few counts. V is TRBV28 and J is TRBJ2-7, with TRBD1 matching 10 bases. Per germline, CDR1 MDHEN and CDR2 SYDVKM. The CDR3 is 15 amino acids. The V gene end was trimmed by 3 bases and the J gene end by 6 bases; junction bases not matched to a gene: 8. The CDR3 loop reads CASSLWDRGRVEQYF. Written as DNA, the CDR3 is TGTGCCAGCAGTTTGTGGGACAGGGGTAGGGTCGAGCAGTACTTC.

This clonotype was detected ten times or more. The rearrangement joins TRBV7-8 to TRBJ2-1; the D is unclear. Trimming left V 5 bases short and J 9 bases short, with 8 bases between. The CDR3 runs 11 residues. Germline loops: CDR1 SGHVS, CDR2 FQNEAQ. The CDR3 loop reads CASSPGGEQFF. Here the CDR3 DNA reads TGTGCCAGCAGCCCCGGTGGTGAGCAGTTCTTC.

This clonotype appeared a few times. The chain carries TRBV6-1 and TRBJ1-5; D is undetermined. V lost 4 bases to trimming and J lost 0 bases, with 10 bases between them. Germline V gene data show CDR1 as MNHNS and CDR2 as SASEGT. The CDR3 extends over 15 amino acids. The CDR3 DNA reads TGTGCCAGCAGTGCGGGCAGTAGTAGCAATCAGCCCCAGCATTTT. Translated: CASSAGSSSNQPQHF.

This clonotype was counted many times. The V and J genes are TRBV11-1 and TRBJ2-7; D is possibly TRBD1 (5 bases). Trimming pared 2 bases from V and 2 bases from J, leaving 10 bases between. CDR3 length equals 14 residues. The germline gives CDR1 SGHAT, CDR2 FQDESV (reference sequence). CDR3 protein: CASSLQGRTYEQYF. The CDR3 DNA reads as TGTGCCAGCAGCTTACAGGGTCGAACCTACGAGCAGTACTTC.